The TCR beta chain under discussion was sequenced for a study of T-cell memory formation after mild COVID-19. TCRdb reanalysed the 5' RACE reads using MiXCR and keeps one entry per CDR3 protein. Counted here are roughly 170,000 distinct CDR3 sequences, about a fifth occurring once; the ten biggest clones make up roughly 3.9%. This clonotype was recorded a few times. Its target is not known. V lost 0 bases to trimming and J lost 7 bases, with 7 bases between them. CDR1 LGHDT and CDR2 YNNKEL come from the germline V gene (reference sequence). The CDR3 covers 13 residues. Study results and caveats: Pre-infection memory held some responding clones, suggesting pre-existing cross-reactive T cells responded.

This sequence originates from a man aged 18 to 35 who had mild COVID-19 (a few samples of this study predate the infection). Cell type and time point are not known. The sequenced material came from PBMCs or a T cell subset sorted from them (not recorded which). This chain uses TRBV3-1 with TRBJ1-5, with D unresolved. CDR3: CASSQDQAQPQHF. In DNA form, the CDR3 reads TGTGCCAGCAGCCAAGATCAGGCCCAGCCCCAGCATTTT.